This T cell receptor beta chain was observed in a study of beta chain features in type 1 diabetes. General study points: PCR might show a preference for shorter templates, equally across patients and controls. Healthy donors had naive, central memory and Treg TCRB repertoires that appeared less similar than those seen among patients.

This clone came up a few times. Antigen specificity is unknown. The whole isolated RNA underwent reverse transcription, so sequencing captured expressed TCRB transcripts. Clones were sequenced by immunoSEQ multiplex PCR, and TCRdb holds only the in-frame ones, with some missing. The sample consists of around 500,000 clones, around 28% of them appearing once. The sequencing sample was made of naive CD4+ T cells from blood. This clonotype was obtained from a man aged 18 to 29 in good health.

CDR3: CASRGTAQETQYF. Written as DNA, the CDR3 is TGCGCCAGCCGCGGGACAGCACAAGAGACCCAGTACTTC. This sequence joins TRBV5-1 and TRBJ2-5, with D perhaps TRBD1 (7 bases). The CDR3 runs to 13 residues. The germline V and J ends were trimmed by 7 bases and 2 bases, with 12 bases remaining between them. CDR1 is SGHRS and CDR2 is YFSETQ in the germline V gene. The full variable domain, completed using reference TRBV5-1 and TRBJ2-5, is KAGVTQTPRYLIKTRGQQVTLSCSPISGHRSVSWYQQTPGQGLQFLFEYFSETQRNKGNFPGRFSGRQFSNSRSEMNVSTLELGDSALYLCASRGTAQETQYFGPGTRLLVL.